The 21 T cell receptor beta chains reported below all come from one sample, sequenced in a study of blood T cell repertoires in COVID-19. Assay used: immunoSEQ multiplex PCR; TCRdb lists only in-frame clones, some missing. The top ten clones hold 10% to 12% of a sample with 100,000 to 150,000 clones, approximately 86% of them seen once. The sequenced material came from peripheral blood. The receptors were sampled from a woman between 70 and 85 years old with COVID-19, enrolled during active disease.

CDR3 region: CASSKFGPWMSGGPARTGELFF. The CDR3 region has the DNA TGTGCCAGCAGCAAATTTGGCCCCTGGATGAGCGGGGGGCCCGCGAGGACCGGGGAGCTGTTTTTT. The rearrangement joins TRBV21-1 to TRBJ2-2; the table calls TRBD2, which could not be checked here. TRBV21-1 is listed as a pseudogene. There are 22 residues in the CDR3.

The V and J genes are TRBV30 and TRBJ1-2; D unclear. CDR1 GTSNPN and CDR2 SVGIG come from the germline V gene (reference sequence). V dropped 2 bases and J dropped 5 bases, with 9 bases sitting between them. The CDR3 runs to 12 residues. As DNA, the CDR3 is TGTGCCTGGAGTAGCGGTCGGTATGGCTACACCTTC. Translating it yields CAWSSGRYGYTF. The variable domain in full, completed from reference TRBV30 and TRBJ1-2, reads SQTIHQWPATLVQPVGSPLSLECTVEGTSNPNLYWYRQAAGRGLQLLFYSVGIGQISSEVPQNLSASRPQDRQFILSSKKLLLSDSGFYLCAWSSGRYGYTFGSGTRLTVV.

This clone occurred a few times. The V call is TRBV5-1, the J call TRBJ2-1; 9 bases are shared with TRBD2. CDR1 is SGHRS and CDR2 is YFSETQ in the germline V gene. The CDR3 sequence is 15 residues long. V was pared by 0 bases and J by 6 bases, with 4 bases of the junction left unmatched. DNA for the CDR3: TGCGCCAGCAGCTTGGGAGCGGGGGGAGGCAATGAGCAGTTCTTC. Translated: CASSLGAGGGNEQFF. Filled out from reference TRBV5-1 and TRBJ2-1, the complete variable domain reads KAGVTQTPRYLIKTRGQQVTLSCSPISGHRSVSWYQQTPGQGLQFLFEYFSETQRNKGNFPGRFSGRQFSNSRSEMNVSTLELGDSALYLCASSLGAGGGNEQFFGPGTRLTVL.

CDR3 amino acids: CASSTTGTPTDTQYF. The CDR3 DNA follows: TGTGCCAGCAGTACTACCGGGACACCGACAGATACGCAGTATTTT. This chain uses TRBV6-5 with TRBJ2-3; TRBD1 is a possible D gene (6 bases). The V gene's germline CDR1 is MNHEY and CDR2 SVGAGI. The length of the CDR3 is 15 residues. The V end lost 5 bases, the J end lost 3 bases, and 15 bases lay between the germline ends.

A word on this clone: This sample includes further DNA sequences coding for the same CDR3. The chain joins TRBV5-1 to TRBJ1-5; D unresolved. The CDR3 covers 14 residues. V lost 2 bases to trimming and J lost 1 base, with 7 bases between them. The germline CDR1 and CDR2 sequences are SGHRS and YFSETQ. The CDR3 nucleotides read TGCGCCAGCAGCTTATCAGGAAGCAATCAGCCCCAGCATTTT. Protein product: CASSLSGSNQPQHF.

The chain combines TRBV11-2 with TRBJ2-7; TRBD1 is a possible D gene (5 bases). Germline V gene lookup returns CDR1 SGHAT and CDR2 FQNNGV. The V gene lost 4 bases and the J gene lost 6 bases, with 13 bases spanning the gap. There are 13 residues in the CDR3. CDR3 sequence (DNA): TGTGCCAGCAGCTACCTCAGGGCCAGCGAGCAGTACTTC. It is translated as CASSYLRASEQYF.

This chain joins TRBV28 and TRBJ1-5; no definite D call. The germline V and J ends were trimmed by 3 bases and 2 bases, with 14 bases remaining between them. This CDR3 has 16 residues. The germline gives CDR1 MDHEN, CDR2 SYDVKM. The CDR3 here is CASSFFGVGGNQPQHF. The CDR3 nucleotides are TGTGCCAGCAGTTTTTTTGGGGTCGGGGGCAATCAGCCCCAGCATTTT.

This clone was seen only a few times. The chain carries TRBV13 and TRBJ1-3; D is undetermined. The CDR3 has 14 residues. Germline V gene sequence: CDR1 PRHDT, CDR2 FYEKMQ (reference sequence). V dropped 5 bases and J dropped 2 bases, with 10 bases sitting between them. CDR3 loop: CASSRAGPGNTIYF. As DNA, the CDR3 is TGTGCCAGCAGCCGAGCGGGTCCTGGAAACACCATATATTTT.

In regard to this clone: The sample carries other DNA sequences with the same CDR3. This chain connects TRBV5-1 to TRBJ2-7; TRBD2 is a possible D gene (6 bases). The CDR3 contains 14 residues. CDR1 is SGHRS, CDR2 YFSETQ, per germline. Trimming took off 0 bases at V and 8 bases at J, with 15 bases between the two ends. This chain's CDR3 is CASSLGQWDLQQYF. The DNA for the CDR3 is TGCGCCAGCAGCTTGGGGCAGTGGGACTTGCAGCAGTACTTC.

CDR3 loop: CASSQSSGGAGLETQYF. In nucleotides, the CDR3 is TGTGCCAGCAGCCAATCTAGCGGGGGGGCAGGTCTTGAGACCCAGTACTTC. This chain uses TRBV4-2 with TRBJ2-5; 12 bases align to TRBD2. This CDR3 comprises 17 residues. The trim removed 2 bases at V and 5 bases at J, leaving 9 bases unmatched. The V gene's germline CDR1 is LGHNA and CDR2 YNFKEQ.

The rearrangement joins TRBV28 to TRBJ2-7; weak D call: TRBD1 (6 bases). Germline CDR1 MDHEN, CDR2 SYDVKM. Trimming took off 2 bases at V and 2 bases at J, with 19 bases between the two ends. The CDR3 spans 17 residues. CDR3 coding DNA: TGTGCCAGCAGTTTAGAAGCCCGGCAGGGGTACGCCTACGAGCAGTACTTC. It translates to CASSLEARQGYAYEQYF.

The genes are TRBV18 and TRBJ1-1; D is undetermined. Germline values: CDR1 KGHSH, CDR2 LQKENI. This CDR3 comprises 14 residues. Trimming pared 6 bases from V and 8 bases from J, leaving 19 bases between. CDR3 coding DNA: TGTGCCAGCTCTCAACAGCGGGAGGTGGTCGAAGCTTTCTTT. Translated, it gives CASSQQREVVEAFF.

The table lists this clone with a count of one. The gene calls are TRBV7-2 and TRBJ2-5; a weak D match, TRBD2 (5 bases). V was clipped by 7 bases and J by 2 bases, with 11 bases between them. This CDR3 is 13 amino acids long. Germline V gene data show CDR1 as SGHTA and CDR2 as FQGNSA. As DNA, the CDR3 is TGTGCCAGCACCATGACTACTCAAGAGACCCAGTACTTC. Its protein product is CASTMTTQETQYF.

V is TRBV6-5 and J is TRBJ1-2; no definite D call. The germline V gene has CDR1 MNHEY and CDR2 SVGAGI. The CDR3 is made up of 13 amino acids. The V end was cut by 7 bases, the J end by 6 bases, with 15 bases between. DNA for the CDR3: TGTGCCAGCACAGTGGCGGCGGAGGATGGCTACACCTTC. Protein: CASTVAAEDGYTF.

This clone was found a few times. This sequence joins TRBV2 and TRBJ2-1; D is possibly TRBD1 (6 bases). Trimming shortened V by 3 bases and J by 15 bases, and 9 bases separated the two germline ends. This CDR3 contains 10 residues. Per germline, CDR1 SNHLY and CDR2 FYNNEI. CDR3 nucleotides: TGTGCCAGCAGTGAGGGGGCGACGTTCTTC. It yields the protein CASSEGATFF. Looking up the rest from reference TRBV2 and TRBJ2-1 gives the full variable domain: EPEVTQTPSHQVTQMGQEVILRCVPISNHLYFYWYRQILGQKVEFLVSFYNNEISEKSEIFDDQFSVERPDGSNFTLKIRSTKLEDSAMYFCASSEGATFFGPGTRLTVL.

The gene calls are TRBV7-2 and TRBJ1-5, with a tentative D call TRBD1 (6 bases). The CDR3 covers 16 residues. CDR1 and CDR2 from the germline V gene are SGHTA and FQGNSA. Trimming pared 6 bases from V and 3 bases from J, leaving 18 bases between. The CDR3 loop reads CASSRYGRQANQPQHF. The DNA of the CDR3 is TGTGCCAGCAGTCGATACGGCCGACAGGCCAATCAGCCCCAGCATTTT.

The chain recombines TRBV6-5 with TRBJ1-5; the match to TRBD1 covers 7 bases. CDR3 length: 15 amino acids. V trimming: 7 bases; J trimming: 3 bases; junction bases outside the gene matches: 9. Germline V CDR1 and CDR2: MNHEY, SVGAGI. The CDR3 region is CASTREGQINQPQHF. In DNA form, the CDR3 reads TGTGCCAGCACTCGGGAGGGACAGATCAATCAGCCCCAGCATTTT.

This chain joins TRBV7-9 and TRBJ1-2; no firm D call. The CDR3 is 11 residues long. The germline V and J ends were trimmed by 5 bases and 7 bases, with 8 bases remaining between them. The germline gives CDR1 SEHNR, CDR2 FQNEAQ (reference sequence). The chain's CDR3 is CASSPGAGYTF. The CDR3 DNA reads TGTGCCAGCAGCCCGGGTGCTGGCTACACCTTC.

The chain uses TRBV18 and TRBJ2-4, with 9 bases fitting TRBD1. This CDR3 region has 15 residues. CDR1 KGHSH and CDR2 LQKENI come from the germline V gene. With V trimmed by 4 bases and J by 6 bases, 7 bases remained unmatched. CDR3: CASSRPGTGINIQYF. In nucleotides, the CDR3 is TGTGCCAGCTCACGCCCAGGGACAGGGATAAACATTCAGTACTTC.

The J gene is TRBJ1-3, the V gene TRBV30; no reliable D call. Deletions cut 4 bases from V and 3 bases from J, with 13 bases between. This CDR3 spans 14 amino acids. Per germline, CDR1 GTSNPN and CDR2 SVGIG (reference sequence). CDR3 region: CAWTTLGLGNTIYF. CDR3 DNA sequence: TGTGCCTGGACCACTCTTGGACTTGGAAACACCATATATTTT.

The genes are TRBV30 and TRBJ2-3; D is uncertain. The CDR3 contains 13 residues. V gave up 3 bases and J gave up 0 bases, with 7 bases separating them. CDR1 is GTSNPN and CDR2 is SVGIG in the germline V gene (reference sequence). CDR3 in DNA: TGTGCCTGGAGCCCCTCGAGCACAGATACGCAGTATTTT. Residues: CAWSPSSTDTQYF.